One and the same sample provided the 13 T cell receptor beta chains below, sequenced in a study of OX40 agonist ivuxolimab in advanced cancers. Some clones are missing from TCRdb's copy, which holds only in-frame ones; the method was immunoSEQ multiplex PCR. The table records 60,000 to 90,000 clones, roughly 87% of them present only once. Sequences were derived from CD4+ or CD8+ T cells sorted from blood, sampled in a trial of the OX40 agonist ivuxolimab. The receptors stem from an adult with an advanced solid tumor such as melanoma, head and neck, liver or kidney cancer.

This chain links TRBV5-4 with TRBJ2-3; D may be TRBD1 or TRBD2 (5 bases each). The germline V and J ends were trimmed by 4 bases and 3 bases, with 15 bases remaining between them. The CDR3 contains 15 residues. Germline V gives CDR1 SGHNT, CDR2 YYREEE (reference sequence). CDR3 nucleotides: TGTGCCAGCAGCCGTGGGACCCTGAGTACAGATACGCAGTATTTT. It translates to CASSRGTLSTDTQYF.

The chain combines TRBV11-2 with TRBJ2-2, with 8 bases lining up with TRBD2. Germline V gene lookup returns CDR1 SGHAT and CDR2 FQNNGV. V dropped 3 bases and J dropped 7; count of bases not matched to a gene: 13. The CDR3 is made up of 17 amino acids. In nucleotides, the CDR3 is TGTGCCAGCAGCTTCCGAGCGGGGGTGACTAAGGGCGGGGAGCTGTTTTTT. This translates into CASSFRAGVTKGGELFF.

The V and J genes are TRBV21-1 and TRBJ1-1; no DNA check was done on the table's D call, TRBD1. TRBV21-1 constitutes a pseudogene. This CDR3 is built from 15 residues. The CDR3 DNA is TGTGCCAGCAGCAACCACAGGGGGGAGAACACTGAAGCTTTCTTT. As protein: CASSNHRGENTEAFF.

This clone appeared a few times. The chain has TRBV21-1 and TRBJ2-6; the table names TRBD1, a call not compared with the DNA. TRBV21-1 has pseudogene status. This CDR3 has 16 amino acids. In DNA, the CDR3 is TGTGCCAGCAGCGCCCGCAGGGGTACTGGGGCCAACGTCCTGACTTTC. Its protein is CASSARRGTGANVLTF.

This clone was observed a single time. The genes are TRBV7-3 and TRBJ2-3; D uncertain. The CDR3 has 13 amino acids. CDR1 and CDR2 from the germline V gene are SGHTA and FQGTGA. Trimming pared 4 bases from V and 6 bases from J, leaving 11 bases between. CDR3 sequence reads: CASSSLSRDTQYF. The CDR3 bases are TGTGCCAGCAGCTCGCTTTCTCGGGATACGCAGTATTTT. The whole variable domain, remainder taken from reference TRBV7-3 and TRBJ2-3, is GAGVSQTPSNKVTEKGKYVELRCDPISGHTALYWYRQSLGQGPEFLIYFQGTGAADDSGLPNDRFFAVRPEGSVSTLKIQRTERGDSAVYLCASSSLSRDTQYFGPGTRLTVL.

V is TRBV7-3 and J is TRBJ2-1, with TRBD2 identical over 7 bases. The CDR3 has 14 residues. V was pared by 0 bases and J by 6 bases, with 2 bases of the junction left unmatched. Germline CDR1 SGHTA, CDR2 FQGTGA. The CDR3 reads CASSLTSGSNEQFF. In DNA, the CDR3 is TGTGCCAGCAGCTTAACTAGCGGGTCCAATGAGCAGTTCTTC. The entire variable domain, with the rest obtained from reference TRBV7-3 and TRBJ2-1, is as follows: GAGVSQTPSNKVTEKGKYVELRCDPISGHTALYWYRQSLGQGPEFLIYFQGTGAADDSGLPNDRFFAVRPEGSVSTLKIQRTERGDSAVYLCASSLTSGSNEQFFGPGTRLTVL.

DNA of the CDR3: TGTGCCAGCATTTCACTCCCTACGGGGAATGAGCAGTTCTTC. Translated, it gives CASISLPTGNEQFF. This sequence joins TRBV2 and TRBJ2-1, with D perhaps TRBD2 (5 bases). V lost 7 bases to trimming and J lost 7 bases, with 17 bases between them. Germline CDR1 and CDR2: SNHLY and FYNNEI. This CDR3 comprises 14 residues.

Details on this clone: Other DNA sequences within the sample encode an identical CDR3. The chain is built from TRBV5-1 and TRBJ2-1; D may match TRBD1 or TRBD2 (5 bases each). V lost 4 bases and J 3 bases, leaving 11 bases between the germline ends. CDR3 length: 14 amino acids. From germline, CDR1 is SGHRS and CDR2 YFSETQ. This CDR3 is CASSGDGFYNEQFF. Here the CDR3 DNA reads TGCGCCAGCAGCGGGGACGGATTCTACAATGAGCAGTTCTTC.

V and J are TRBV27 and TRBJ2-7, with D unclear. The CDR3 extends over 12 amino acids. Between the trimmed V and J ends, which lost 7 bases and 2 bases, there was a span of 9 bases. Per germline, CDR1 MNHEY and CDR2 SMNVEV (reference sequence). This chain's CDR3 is CASNEAPYEQYF. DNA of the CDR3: TGTGCCAGCAACGAGGCGCCCTACGAGCAGTACTTC.

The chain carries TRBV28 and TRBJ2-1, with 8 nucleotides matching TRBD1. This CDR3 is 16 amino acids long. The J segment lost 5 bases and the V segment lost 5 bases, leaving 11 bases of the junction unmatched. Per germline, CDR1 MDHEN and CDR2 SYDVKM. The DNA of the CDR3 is TGTGCCAGCAGTCGAAAACAGGGGGTTATGGACAATGAGCAGTTCTTC. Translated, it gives CASSRKQGVMDNEQFF.

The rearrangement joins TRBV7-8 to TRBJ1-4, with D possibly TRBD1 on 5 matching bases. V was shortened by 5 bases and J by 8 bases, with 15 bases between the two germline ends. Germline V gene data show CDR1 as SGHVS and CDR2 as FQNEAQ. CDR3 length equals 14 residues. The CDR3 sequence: CASSPGGTGEKLFF. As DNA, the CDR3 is TGTGCCAGCAGCCCGGGGGGGACCGGGGAAAAACTGTTTTTT.

The CDR3 spells CASSLDGTGPNTEAFF. The CDR3, as DNA: TGTGCCAGCAGCTTGGACGGGACAGGGCCGAACACTGAAGCTTTCTTT. The chain couples TRBV4-2 to TRBJ1-1; 9 nucleotides align to TRBD1. Per the germline V gene, CDR1 is LGHNA and CDR2 is YNFKEQ. V lost 5 bases to trimming and J lost 1 base; unmatched junction nucleotides: 8. The CDR3 loop spans 16 amino acids.

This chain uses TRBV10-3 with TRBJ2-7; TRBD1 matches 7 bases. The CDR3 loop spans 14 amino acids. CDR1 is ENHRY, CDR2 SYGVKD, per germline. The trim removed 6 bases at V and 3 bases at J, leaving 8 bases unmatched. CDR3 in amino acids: CAIRRGTGDYEQYF. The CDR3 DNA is TGTGCCATCAGGCGCGGTACAGGGGACTACGAGCAGTACTTC.